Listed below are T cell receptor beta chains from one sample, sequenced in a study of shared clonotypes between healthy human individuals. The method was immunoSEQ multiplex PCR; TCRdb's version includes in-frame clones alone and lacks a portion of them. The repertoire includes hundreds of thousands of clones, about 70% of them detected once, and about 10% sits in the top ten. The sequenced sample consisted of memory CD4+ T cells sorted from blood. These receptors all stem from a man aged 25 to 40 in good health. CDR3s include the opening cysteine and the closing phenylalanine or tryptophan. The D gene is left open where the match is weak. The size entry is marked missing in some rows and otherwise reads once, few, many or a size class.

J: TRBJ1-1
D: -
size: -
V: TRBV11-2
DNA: TGTGCCAGCAGCGCTCGAGGAGCGGACAACACTGAAGCTTTCTTT
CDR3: CASSARGADNTEAFF

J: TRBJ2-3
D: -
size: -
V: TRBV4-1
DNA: TGCGCCAGCAGCCAAGAAGGTTTCGGGCAGTATTTT
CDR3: CASSQEGFGQYF

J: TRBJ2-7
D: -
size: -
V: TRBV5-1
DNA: TGCGCCAGCAGCTTGGAGGCTGGCTCAGGGCAGTACTTC
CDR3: CASSLEAGSGQYF

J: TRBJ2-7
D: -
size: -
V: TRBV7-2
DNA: TGTGCCAGCAGCCGTTTCGCTAGCGTGAGTGGTTACGAGCAGTACTTC
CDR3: CASSRFASVSGYEQYF

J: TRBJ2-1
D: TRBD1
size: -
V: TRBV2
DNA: TGTGCCAGCAGCCCACAGGGGGCGAGGGAGCAGTTCTTC
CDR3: CASSPQGAREQFF

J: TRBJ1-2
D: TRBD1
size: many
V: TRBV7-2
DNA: TGTGCCAGCAGCCAAGGGGGGTCTCGGACAGGGCATGGCTACACCTTC
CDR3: CASSQGGSRTGHGYTF

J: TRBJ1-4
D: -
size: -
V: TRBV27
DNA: TGTGCCAGCAGTTTACAGTACCAGGGGTTGCCGGGTCTAAAACTGTTTTTT
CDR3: CASSLQYQGLPGLKLFF

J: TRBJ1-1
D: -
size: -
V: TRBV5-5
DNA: TGTGCCAGCAGCTTTGGGGAGCCGGGACGGTTGAACACTGAAGCTTTCTTT
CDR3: CASSFGEPGRLNTEAFF

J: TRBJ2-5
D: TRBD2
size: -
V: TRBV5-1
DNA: TGCGCCAGCAGCTCCGCCCCACTAACTAGCGGGGGAGAGACCCAGTACTTC
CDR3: CASSSAPLTSGGETQYF

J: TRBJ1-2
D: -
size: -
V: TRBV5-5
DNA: TGTGCCAGCAGCCTGGGACCTAACTATGGCTACACCTTC
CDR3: CASSLGPNYGYTF

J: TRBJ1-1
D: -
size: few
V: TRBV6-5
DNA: TGTGCCAGCAGTTACCTTTCGGGACCGCAAGCTTTCTTT
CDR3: CASSYLSGPQAFF

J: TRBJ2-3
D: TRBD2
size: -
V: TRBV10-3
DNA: TGTGCCATCAGGACTAGCGGCACAGATACGCAGTATTTT
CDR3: CAIRTSGTDTQYF

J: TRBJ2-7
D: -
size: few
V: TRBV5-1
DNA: TGCGCCAGCAGACAGGACAACTACGAGCAGTACTTC
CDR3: CASRQDNYEQYF

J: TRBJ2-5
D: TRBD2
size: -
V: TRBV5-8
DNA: TGTGCCAGCAGCTCCGCCGGGACTAAAGAGACCCAGTACTTC
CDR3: CASSSAGTKETQYF

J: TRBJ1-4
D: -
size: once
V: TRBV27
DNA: TGTGCCAGCAGTGAGACCGGCAGCACAACTAATGAAAAACTGTTTTTT
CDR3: CASSETGSTTNEKLFF

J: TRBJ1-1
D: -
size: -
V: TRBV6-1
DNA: TGTGCCAGCAGTCTCGTGGGGCAGACTGAAGCTTTCTTT
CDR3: CASSLVGQTEAFF

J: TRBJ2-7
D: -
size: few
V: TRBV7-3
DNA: TGTGCCAGCAGCCTGACTCCAGGGAGCTCCTACGAGCAGTACTTC
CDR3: CASSLTPGSSYEQYF

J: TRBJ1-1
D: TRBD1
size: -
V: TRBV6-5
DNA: TGTGCCAGCAGTTACGACAGGGCGACTGAAGCTTTCTTT
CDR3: CASSYDRATEAFF

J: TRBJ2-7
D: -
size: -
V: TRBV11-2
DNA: TGTGCCAGCAGCTTAGTCTTACGGGTCTCAAGCTCCTACGAGCAGTACTTC
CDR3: CASSLVLRVSSSYEQYF

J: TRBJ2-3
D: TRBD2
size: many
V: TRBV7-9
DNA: TGTGCCAGCAGCTTCGGACTAGGAGGCACAGATACGCAGTATTTT
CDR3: CASSFGLGGTDTQYF

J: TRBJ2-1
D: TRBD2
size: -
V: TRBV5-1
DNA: TGCGCCAGCAGCTTGCAGGCGGGAGTGAGGAATGAGCAGTTCTTC
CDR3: CASSLQAGVRNEQFF

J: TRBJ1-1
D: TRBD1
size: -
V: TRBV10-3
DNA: TGTGCCATCAGTAGAGGACAGGGGACGACTGAAGCTTTCTTT
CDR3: CAISRGQGTTEAFF

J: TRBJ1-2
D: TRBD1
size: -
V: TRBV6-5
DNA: TGTGCCAGCAGGAAGGACAGGGGCTCGGGCTATGGCTACACCTTC
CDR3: CASRKDRGSGYGYTF

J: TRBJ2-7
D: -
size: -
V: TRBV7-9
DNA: TGTGCCAGCAGCCGAACCAGATCCCAAGTCGAGCAGTACTTC
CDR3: CASSRTRSQVEQYF

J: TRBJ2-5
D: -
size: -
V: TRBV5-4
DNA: TGTGCCAGCAGCTTAGATGTCCAAGAGACCCAGTACTTC
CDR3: CASSLDVQETQYF

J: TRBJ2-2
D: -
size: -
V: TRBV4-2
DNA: TGTGCCAGCAGCCAAGGGACGGCCGGGGAGCTGTTTTTT
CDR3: CASSQGTAGELFF

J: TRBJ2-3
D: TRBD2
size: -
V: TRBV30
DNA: TGTGCCTGGAGTGCCCTAGCGGGAGGGCTATATACGCAGTATTTT
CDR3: CAWSALAGGLYTQYF

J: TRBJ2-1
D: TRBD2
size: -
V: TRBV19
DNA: TGTGCCAGTAGTACCGGGACTAGCAAGCAGTTCTTC
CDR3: CASSTGTSKQFF

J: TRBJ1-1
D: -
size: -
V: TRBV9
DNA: TGTGCCAGCAGCGTAGGAACCGTGGGCACTGAAGCTTTCTTT
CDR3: CASSVGTVGTEAFF

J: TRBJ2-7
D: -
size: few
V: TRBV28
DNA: TGTGCCAGCGAAAGGGGCTCCTACGAGCAGTACTTC
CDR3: CASERGSYEQYF

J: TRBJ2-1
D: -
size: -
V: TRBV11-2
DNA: TGTGCCAGCAGCTTTCGGTGGGTCGATGAGCAGTTCTTC
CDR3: CASSFRWVDEQFF

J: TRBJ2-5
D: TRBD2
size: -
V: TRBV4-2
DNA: TGTGCCAGCAGCCAACCTAGCGGCGGCCAAGAGACCCAGTACTTC
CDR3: CASSQPSGGQETQYF

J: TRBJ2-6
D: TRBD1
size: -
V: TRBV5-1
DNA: TGCGCCAGCAGCCGGGACAGGGGATCCTCTGGGGCCAACGTCCTGACTTTC
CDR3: CASSRDRGSSGANVLTF

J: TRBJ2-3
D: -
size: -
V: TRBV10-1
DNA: TGCGCCAGCAGACAGGGTTTCACAGATACGCAGTATTTT
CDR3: CASRQGFTDTQYF

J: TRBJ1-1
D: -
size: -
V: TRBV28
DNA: TGTGCCAGCAGTTTAGACAGAAACACTGAAGCTTTCTTT
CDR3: CASSLDRNTEAFF

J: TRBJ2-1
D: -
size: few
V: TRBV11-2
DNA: TGTGCCAGCAGCTTAGCAGCGGCCAAGTCGCAGTTCTTC
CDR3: CASSLAAAKSQFF

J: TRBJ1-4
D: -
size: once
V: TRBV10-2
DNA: TGCGCCAGCAGACAAACAGGGAAGGGTATGGATGGAAAACTGTTTTTT
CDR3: CASRQTGKGMDGKLFF

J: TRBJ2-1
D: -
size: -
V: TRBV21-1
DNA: TGTGCCAGCAGCAACAGGGACAGCGCCAATGAGCAGTTCTTC
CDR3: CASSNRDSANEQFF

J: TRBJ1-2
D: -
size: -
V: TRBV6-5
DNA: TGTGCCAGCAGTTACTCGTTGAGTGGCGGCGGTGGCTACACCTTC
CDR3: CASSYSLSGGGGYTF

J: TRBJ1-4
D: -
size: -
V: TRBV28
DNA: TGTGCCAGCAGACACAGGGTGCGAGAAAAACTGTTTTTT
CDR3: CASRHRVREKLFF

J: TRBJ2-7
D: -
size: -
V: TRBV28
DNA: TGTGCCAGCCTGGACCTCTACGAGCAGTACTTC
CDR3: CASLDLYEQYF

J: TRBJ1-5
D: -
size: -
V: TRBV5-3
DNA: TGTGCCAGAAGCTTTTTTAGGGGGTATAGCAATCAGCCCCAGCATTTT
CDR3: CARSFFRGYSNQPQHF

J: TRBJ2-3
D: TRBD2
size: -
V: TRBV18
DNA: TGTGCCAGCTCACCAGAGGTAGCGGGAGGGCCCGGGACAGATACGCAGTATTTT
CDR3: CASSPEVAGGPGTDTQYF

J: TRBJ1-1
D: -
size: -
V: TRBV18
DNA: TGTGCCAGCTCACCACAGGGGCAGAGGACTGAAGCTTTCTTT
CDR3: CASSPQGQRTEAFF

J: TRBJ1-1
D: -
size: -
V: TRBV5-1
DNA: TGCGCCAGCAGATCGGGACGCACAATAACTGAAGCTTTCTTT
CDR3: CASRSGRTITEAFF

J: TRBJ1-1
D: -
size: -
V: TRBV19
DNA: TGTGCCAGTAGTATCCCCGGGACAATGAGAAAAGCTTTCTTT
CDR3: CASSIPGTMRKAFF

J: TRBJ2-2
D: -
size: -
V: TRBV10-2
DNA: TGCGCCAGCAGTGACGCGAACACCGGGGAGCTGTTTTTT
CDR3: CASSDANTGELFF

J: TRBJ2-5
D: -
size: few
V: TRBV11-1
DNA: TGTGCCAGCAGCTTAGAACAGGTGCAAGAGACCCAGTACTTC
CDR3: CASSLEQVQETQYF

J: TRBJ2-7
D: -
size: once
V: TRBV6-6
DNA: TGTGCCAGTGGCACGGCTTACGAGCAGTACTTC
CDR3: CASGTAYEQYF

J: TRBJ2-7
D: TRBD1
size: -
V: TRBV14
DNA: TGTGCCAGCAGCCAAGGGGGCCCGGGACAGGGCTACGAGCAGTACTTC
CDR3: CASSQGGPGQGYEQYF